This entry lists 31 T cell receptor beta chains sequenced from one sample in a study of blood T cells in healthy people across ages. PCR was performed a second time for about 7 to 11 cycles using a sample-barcoded 5' primer and a J-beta primer mix. MiXCR was run by TCRdb on the 5' RACE reads, yielding one entry per CDR3 protein. This sample yields 580,000 or so distinct CDR3 sequences, of which roughly 48% are seen a single time; under 30% belongs to the top ten. Sequenced: blood. All receptors come from a man older than 75 in good health.

The chain has TRBV2 and TRBJ2-1; TRBD2 aligns across 7 bases. Germline values: CDR1 SNHLY, CDR2 FYNNEI. This CDR3 comprises 12 residues. The junction had 2 bases not matched to a gene; V was cut back by 4 bases and J by 8 bases. CDR3 nucleotide sequence: TGTGCCAGCAGTGCGGCGGGGGATGAGCAGTTCTTC. Translation: CASSAAGDEQFF.

V and J are TRBV20-1 and TRBJ2-5; D is unresolved. The DNA end lines up better with TRBJ2-7; the J call may be wrong. Germline assignment: CDR1 DFQATT and CDR2 SNEGSKA (reference sequence). CDR3 length: 11 residues. The CDR3 DNA sequence: TGCAGGGTGGCCAGATTTGTCGAGCAGTACTTC. Its protein is CRVARFVEQYF.

This chain connects TRBV10-3 to TRBJ1-6; 7 positions agree with TRBD1. Unmatched junction bases numbered 10, after V lost 11 bases and J lost 9 bases. Germline V lookup: CDR1 ENHRY, CDR2 SYGVKD. The CDR3 extends over 13 amino acids. The CDR3 nucleotides are TGTGCCGCCTACAGGGGCGACGGTTCACCCCTCCACTTT. Translating it yields CAAYRGDGSPLHF.

The chain uses TRBV7-2 and TRBJ2-7; the D is unclear. CDR3 length: 16 residues. The V end was cut by 2 bases, the J end by 1 base, with 15 bases between. Germline V gives CDR1 SGHTA, CDR2 FQGNSA. CDR3 nucleotide sequence: TGTGCCAGCAGCTTATTCGCCAAGGCGGAGTCCTACGAGCAGTACTTC. This codes for CASSLFAKAESYEQYF.

The chain has TRBV20-1 and TRBJ2-3, with D possibly being TRBD2 (6 bases). The CDR3 has 15 residues. The ends were cut back, 0 bases at V and 2 bases at J, with 12 bases in the middle. Per germline, CDR1 DFQATT and CDR2 SNEGSKA (reference sequence). CDR3 amino acids: CSARDPRTNTDTQYF. In DNA, the CDR3 is TGCAGTGCTAGAGATCCGAGGACTAACACAGATACGCAGTATTTT.

The gene calls are TRBV7-9 and TRBJ1-1; D is unresolved. The CDR3 sequence is 12 residues long. V lost 5 bases and J lost 11, with 15 bases in between. The germline gives CDR1 SEHNR, CDR2 FQNEAQ (reference sequence). CDR3 in DNA: TGTGCCAGCAGCCGAACTTCCGAGAGGGCTTTCTTT. It encodes CASSRTSERAFF.

The chain recombines TRBV7-3 with TRBJ2-3; no firm D call. V lost 5 bases, J lost 4 bases, and 22 bases lay in between. The CDR3 contains 17 residues. Germline CDR1 is SGHTA and CDR2 is FQGTGA. The CDR3 sequence is CASSRRVGPVGSDTQYF. In DNA form, the CDR3 reads TGTGCCAGCAGCCGTCGGGTCGGACCGGTAGGATCAGATACGCAGTATTTT.

The chain employs TRBV12-3 or TRBV12-4 and TRBJ2-3; a possible D gene is TRBD1 (5 bases). The V gene lost 5 bases and the J gene lost 4 bases, with 10 bases spanning the gap. The CDR3 has 13 amino acids. DNA for the CDR3: TGTGCCAGCAGTAGAGTAGGGGCAGATACGCAGTATTTT. It is translated as CASSRVGADTQYF.

This clonotype was seen only a few times. The J gene is TRBJ2-7, the V gene TRBV10-3; D is possibly TRBD2 (7 bases). This CDR3 is built from 16 residues. Germline V CDR1 and CDR2: ENHRY, SYGVKD. Trimming took off 0 bases at V and 2 bases at J, with 14 bases between the two ends. CDR3 nucleotide sequence: TGTGCCATCAGTGAGTCGGGGGGGGGCATACCCTACGAGCAGTACTTC. Its translation is CAISESGGGIPYEQYF.

J is TRBJ1-2 and V is TRBV7-2; the D gene is possibly TRBD1 (5 bases). The V end was cut by 5 bases, the J end by 7 bases, with 17 bases between. The germline V gene encodes CDR1 SGHTA and CDR2 FQGNSA. The CDR3 has 14 amino acids. CDR3: CASSHTGQPGGYTF. In DNA form, the CDR3 reads TGTGCCAGCAGCCATACGGGGCAGCCCGGTGGCTACACCTTC.

This clonotype was detected only once. Being one base from a much bigger clone, this may be a read error. The chain joins TRBV6-5 to TRBJ1-1, with 8 bases lining up with TRBD1. The CDR3 totals 14 residues. V shed 6 bases and J 1 base; nucleotides not matched to a gene: 4. Germline V lookup: CDR1 MNHEY, CDR2 SVGAGI. CDR3 residues: CASRRGTGNTEAFF. The CDR3 coding sequence is TGTGCCAGCAGGCGCGGGACAGGGAACACTGAAGCTTTCTTT.

This clonotype has a handful of counts. The chain is built from TRBV5-1 and TRBJ2-3; D is uncertain. The germline V gene encodes CDR1 SGHRS and CDR2 YFSETQ. The CDR3 consists of 13 residues. V was shortened by 4 bases and J by 4 bases, with 10 bases between the two germline ends. As DNA, the CDR3 is TGCGCCAGCAGCGCGGACCCTTCAGATACGCAGTATTTT. This encodes CASSADPSDTQYF.

This CDR3 is CASSQDLGLATDTQYF. CDR3 coding DNA: TGCGCCAGCAGCCAAGATTTAGGCCTAGCTACAGATACGCAGTATTTT. J is TRBJ2-3 and V is TRBV4-3; a weak D match, TRBD2 (5 bases). The CDR3 has 16 amino acids. Between the trimmed V and J ends, which lost 0 bases and 3 bases, there was a span of 13 bases. Germline V gene data show CDR1 as LGHNA and CDR2 as YSLEER.

J is TRBJ1-5 and V is TRBV12-3 or TRBV12-4; TRBD1 might be the D (5 bases). This CDR3 is built from 19 residues. Trimming cost V 4 bases and J 0 bases, with 22 bases left between them. CDR3 in DNA: TGTGCCAGCAGTTATTCGGTGGGAGAGGGACGTCGTAGCAATCAGCCCCAGCATTTT. Protein sequence: CASSYSVGEGRRSNQPQHF.

J is TRBJ2-7 and V is TRBV5-1; unclear D gene. The germline CDR1 and CDR2 sequences are SGHRS and YFSETQ. V lost 3 bases and J lost 4, with 17 bases in between. The CDR3 loop spans 15 amino acids. The CDR3 spells CASSSIRAIGYEQYF. The CDR3 coding sequence is TGCGCCAGCAGCTCGATACGGGCTATCGGGTACGAGCAGTACTTC.

The rearrangement links TRBV7-2 to TRBJ1-1; unclear D gene. The CDR3 is made up of 15 amino acids. V was shortened by 4 bases and J by 3 bases, with 15 bases between the two germline ends. Germline lookup yields CDR1 SGHTA and CDR2 FQGNSA. The CDR3 loop is CASSSRHPRDTEAFF. In DNA, the CDR3 is TGTGCCAGCAGCTCCAGACATCCGCGGGACACTGAAGCTTTCTTT.

This clonotype appeared once. V and J are TRBV6-4 and TRBJ2-1, with TRBD1 identical over 7 bases. Germline CDR1 and CDR2: MRHNA and SNTAGT. J was trimmed by 2 bases and V by 6 bases; bases with no gene match: 7. This CDR3 is built from 15 residues. As DNA, the CDR3 is TGTGCCAGCAGGAGAGTGCAGGGGGCCTACAATGAGCAGTTCTTC. It is translated as CASRRVQGAYNEQFF.

The rearrangement uses TRBV7-9 and TRBJ2-5; D possibly uses TRBD1 or TRBD2 (5 bases each). V lost 7 bases and J 1 base, leaving 10 bases between the germline ends. CDR1 SEHNR and CDR2 FQNEAQ come from the germline V gene (reference sequence). The CDR3 extends over 13 amino acids. The CDR3 nucleotides are TGTGCCAGCATCGAAGGGACCCAAGAGACCCAGTACTTC. Translated: CASIEGTQETQYF.

This clonotype was seen a single time. This chain uses TRBV5-1 with TRBJ2-2; perhaps TRBD1 as D (5 bases). Trimming stripped 6 bases from V and 4 bases from J, with 22 bases between. This CDR3 is built from 17 residues. Germline V lookup: CDR1 SGHRS, CDR2 YFSETQ. As DNA, the CDR3 is TGCGCCAGCACCCCTTGGGAACAGGCTGGCTTCACCGGGGAGCTGTTTTTT. Translating it yields CASTPWEQAGFTGELFF.

V is TRBV5-1 and J is TRBJ1-2, with D unresolved. The germline CDR1 and CDR2 sequences are SGHRS and YFSETQ. Deletions cut 0 bases from V and 4 bases from J, with 16 bases between. CDR3 length: 16 residues. In DNA, the CDR3 is TGCGCCAGCAGCTTGGTTGTCCAAGGGCCAGGCTATGGCTACACCTTC. Translating gives CASSLVVQGPGYGYTF.

CDR3 amino acids: CASTTGGPGYGYTF. CDR3 coding DNA: TGTGCCAGCACCACAGGGGGGCCTGGCTATGGCTACACCTTC. The rearrangement uses TRBV7-9 and TRBJ1-2; 8 positions agree with TRBD1. V lost 7 bases, J lost 4 bases, and 8 bases stayed unmatched. This CDR3 contains 14 residues. Germline CDR1 is SEHNR and CDR2 is FQNEAQ (reference sequence).

Comments on this clonotype: The junction departs from the called germline gene at one end, perhaps through a read error. The rearrangement links TRBV7-2 to TRBJ1-4, with 8 bases matching TRBD1. CDR1 SGHTA and CDR2 FQGNSA come from the germline V gene. This CDR3 is 16 amino acids long. The CDR3 nucleotides read TGTGCCGGCAGCTCCCCGACACAGGGGGCTAATGAAAAACTGTTTTTT. Encoded protein: CAGSSPTQGANEKLFF.

This clonotype was seen at least ten times. J is TRBJ1-5 and V is TRBV6-6, with a possible D match to TRBD1 (6 bases). Germline V gives CDR1 MNHNY, CDR2 SVGAGI (reference sequence). The CDR3 is 15 amino acids. Between the trimmed V and J ends, which lost 6 bases and 5 bases, there was a span of 17 bases. The CDR3 is CASSFPTGSDQPQHF. CDR3 bases: TGTGCCAGCAGCTTTCCGACAGGTTCGGATCAGCCCCAGCATTTT.

The chain links TRBV7-2 to TRBJ2-1; 13 bases agree with TRBD2. CDR1 and CDR2 (germline): SGHTA, FQGNSA. The CDR3 has 19 amino acids. V was clipped by 5 bases and J by 7 bases; unmatched bases: 17. CDR3 loop: CASSNGGQTSGGKRNEQFF. As DNA, the CDR3 is TGTGCCAGCAGCAACGGGGGCCAGACTAGCGGGGGGAAGCGGAATGAGCAGTTCTTC.

As concerns this clonotype: The junction does not match germline at one end; this may be a read error. The CDR3 coding sequence is TGCGCCAGCAGCCAAGGGGACACCTTTGCCAAAAACATTCAGTACTTC. It specifies CASSQGDTFAKNIQYF. The chain combines TRBV5-4 with TRBJ2-4; D might be TRBD1 (6 bases). This CDR3 is built from 16 residues. Germline values: CDR1 SGHNT, CDR2 YYREEE (reference sequence).

CDR3 DNA sequence: TGTGCCAGCAGCGTAGATCAAGAGGGGGTAGGTGGCTACACCTTC. Translated: CASSVDQEGVGGYTF. The chain carries TRBV9 and TRBJ1-2, with D maybe TRBD1 (6 bases). In germline, CDR1 is SGDLS, CDR2 YYNGEE. Trimming removed 0 bases at V and 7 bases at J, with 16 bases between. The CDR3 is 15 residues long.

The rearrangement uses TRBV6-5 and TRBJ2-3; D remains unclear. Looked up from germline, CDR1 is MNHEY and CDR2 is SVGAGI. The CDR3 is 14 residues long. Trimming pared 4 bases from V and 7 bases from J, leaving 15 bases between. The CDR3 region has the DNA TGTGCCAGCAGTTTTCAAGAGCGATCAAATACGCAGTATTTT. Its protein product is CASSFQERSNTQYF.

The chain has TRBV11-2 and TRBJ2-5, with unresolved D. Germline V gene sequence: CDR1 SGHAT, CDR2 FQNNGV. This CDR3 is built from 16 residues. Trimming stripped 1 base from V and 1 base from J, with 13 bases between. In nucleotides, the CDR3 is TGTGCCAGCAGCTTAGCTCCCAACATCCTCCAAGAGACCCAGTACTTC. Protein sequence: CASSLAPNILQETQYF.

The genes are TRBV7-2 and TRBJ1-5; D unclear. The CDR3 covers 15 residues. V shed 4 bases and J shed 0 bases, with 10 bases lying between them. Looked up from germline, CDR1 is SGHTA and CDR2 is FQGNSA. This CDR3 is CASSYERNSNQPQHF. In DNA form, the CDR3 reads TGTGCCAGCAGCTACGAGCGGAATAGCAATCAGCCCCAGCATTTT.

This rearrangement joins TRBV20-1 to TRBJ1-2, with 7 positions matching TRBD1. Trimming removed 6 bases from V and 1 base from J; junction bases left unmatched: 5. Germline CDR1 reads DFQATT; CDR2 reads SNEGSKA (reference sequence). This CDR3 contains 13 residues. DNA of the CDR3: TGCAGTGCGCCGGGACAGAATAACTATGGCTACACCTTC. Protein product: CSAPGQNNYGYTF.

This chain joins TRBV2 and TRBJ2-5; no reliable D call. CDR1 and CDR2 (germline): SNHLY, FYNNEI. This CDR3 is 11 amino acids long. Trimming stripped 8 bases from V and 2 bases from J, with 6 bases between. In DNA, the CDR3 is TGTGCCAGCGTGAGGCAAGAGACCCAGTACTTC. Protein product: CASVRQETQYF.